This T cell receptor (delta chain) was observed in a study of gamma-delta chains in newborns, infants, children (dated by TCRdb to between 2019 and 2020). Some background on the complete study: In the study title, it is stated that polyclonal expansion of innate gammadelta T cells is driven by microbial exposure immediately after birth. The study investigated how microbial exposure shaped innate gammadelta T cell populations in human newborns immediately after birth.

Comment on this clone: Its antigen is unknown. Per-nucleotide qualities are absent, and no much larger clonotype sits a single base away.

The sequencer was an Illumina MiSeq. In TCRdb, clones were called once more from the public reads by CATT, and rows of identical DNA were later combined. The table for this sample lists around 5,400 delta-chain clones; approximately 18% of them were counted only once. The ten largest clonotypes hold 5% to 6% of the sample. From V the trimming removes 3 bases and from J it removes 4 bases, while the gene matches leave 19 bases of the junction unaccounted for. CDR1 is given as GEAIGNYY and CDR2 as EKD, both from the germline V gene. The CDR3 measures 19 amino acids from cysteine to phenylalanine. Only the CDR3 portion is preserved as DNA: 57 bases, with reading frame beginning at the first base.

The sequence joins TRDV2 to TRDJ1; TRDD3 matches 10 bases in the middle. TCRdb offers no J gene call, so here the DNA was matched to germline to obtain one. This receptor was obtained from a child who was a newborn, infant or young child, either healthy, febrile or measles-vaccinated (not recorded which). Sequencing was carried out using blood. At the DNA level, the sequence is TGTGCCTGTGACGCCGGACGGGGGGATACGTCAGCATGGAGCGATAAACTCATCTTT. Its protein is CACDAGRGDTSAWSDKLIF.